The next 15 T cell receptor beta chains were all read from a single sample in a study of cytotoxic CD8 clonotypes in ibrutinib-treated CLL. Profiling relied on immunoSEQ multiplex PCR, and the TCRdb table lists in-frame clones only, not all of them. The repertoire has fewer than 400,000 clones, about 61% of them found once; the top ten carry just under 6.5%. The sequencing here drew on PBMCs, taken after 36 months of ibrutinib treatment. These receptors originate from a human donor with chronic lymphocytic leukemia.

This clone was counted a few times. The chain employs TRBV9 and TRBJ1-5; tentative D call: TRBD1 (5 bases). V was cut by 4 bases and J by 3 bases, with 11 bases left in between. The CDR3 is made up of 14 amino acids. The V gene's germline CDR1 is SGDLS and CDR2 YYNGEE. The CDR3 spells CASSPEGTNQPQHF. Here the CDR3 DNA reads TGTGCCAGCAGCCCAGAGGGGACCAATCAGCCCCAGCATTTT.

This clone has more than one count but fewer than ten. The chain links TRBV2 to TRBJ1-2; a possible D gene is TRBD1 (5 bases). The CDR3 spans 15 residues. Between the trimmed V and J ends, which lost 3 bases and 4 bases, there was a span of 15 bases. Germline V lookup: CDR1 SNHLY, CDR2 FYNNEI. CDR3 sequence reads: CASSEVGVGGYGYTF. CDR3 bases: TGTGCCAGCAGTGAGGTAGGGGTAGGAGGCTATGGCTACACCTTC.

As DNA, the CDR3 is TGTGCCGTCTCCATAGGGGAGCGAACGGGAGAGCAGTACTTC. This gives the protein CAVSIGERTGEQYF. This chain connects TRBV15 to TRBJ2-7; TRBD1 or TRBD2 may be the D gene (5 bases each). Trimming pared 11 bases from V and 7 bases from J, leaving 24 bases between. Germline-derived CDR1 and CDR2 are LNHNV and YYDKDF (reference sequence). CDR3 length: 14 residues.

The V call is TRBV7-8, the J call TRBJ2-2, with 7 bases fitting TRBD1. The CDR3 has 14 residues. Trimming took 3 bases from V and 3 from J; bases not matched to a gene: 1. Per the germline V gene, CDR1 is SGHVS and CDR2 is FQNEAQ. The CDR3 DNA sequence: TGTGCCAGCAGCTTCGACAGGGACACCGGGGAGCTGTTTTTT. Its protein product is CASSFDRDTGELFF. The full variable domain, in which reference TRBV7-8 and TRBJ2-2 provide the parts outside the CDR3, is GAGVSQSPRYKVAKRGQDVALRCDPISGHVSLFWYQQALGQGPEFLTYFQNEAQLDKSGLPSDRFFAERPEGSVSTLKIQRTQQEDSAVYLCASSFDRDTGELFFGEGSRLTVL.

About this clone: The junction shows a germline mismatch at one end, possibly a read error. The CDR3 coding sequence is TGTGCCAGCAGTTTACCTGGACAGGGCAATCCCTTTTTC. Translated, it gives CASSLPGQGNPFF. The chain carries TRBV28 and TRBJ2-7, with TRBD1 identical over 8 bases. CDR1 is MDHEN and CDR2 is SYDVKM in the germline V gene. The CDR3 spans 13 residues.

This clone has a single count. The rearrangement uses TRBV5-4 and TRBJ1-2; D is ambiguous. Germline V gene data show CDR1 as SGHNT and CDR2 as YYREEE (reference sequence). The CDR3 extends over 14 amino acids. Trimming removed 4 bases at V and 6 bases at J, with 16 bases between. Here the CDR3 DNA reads TGTGCCAGCAGCCTCGGACTGACCGTCGATGGCTACACCTTC. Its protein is CASSLGLTVDGYTF. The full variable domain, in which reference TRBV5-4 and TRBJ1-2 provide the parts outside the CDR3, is ETGVTQSPTHLIKTRGQQVTLRCSSQSGHNTVSWYQQALGQGPQFIFQYYREEENGRGNFPPRFSGLQFPNYSSELNVNALELDDSALYLCASSLGLTVDGYTFGSGTRLTVV.

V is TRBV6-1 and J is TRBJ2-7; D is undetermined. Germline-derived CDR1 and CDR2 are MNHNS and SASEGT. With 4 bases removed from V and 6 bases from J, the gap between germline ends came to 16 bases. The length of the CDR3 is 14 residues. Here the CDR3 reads CASSADRRGREQYF. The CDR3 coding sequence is TGTGCCAGCAGTGCCGACCGGCGAGGACGCGAGCAGTACTTC.

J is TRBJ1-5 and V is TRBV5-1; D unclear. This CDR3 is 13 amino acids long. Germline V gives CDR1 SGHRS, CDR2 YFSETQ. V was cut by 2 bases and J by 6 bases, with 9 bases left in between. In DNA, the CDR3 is TGCGCCAGCAGCTTTGACGGGAGTCAGCCCCAGCATTTT. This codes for CASSFDGSQPQHF.

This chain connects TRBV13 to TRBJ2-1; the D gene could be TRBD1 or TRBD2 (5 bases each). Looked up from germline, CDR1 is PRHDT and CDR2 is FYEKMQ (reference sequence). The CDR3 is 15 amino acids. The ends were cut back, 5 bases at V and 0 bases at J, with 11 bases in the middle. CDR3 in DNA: TGTGCCAGCAGCCGACGGGGCAACTCCTACAATGAGCAGTTCTTC. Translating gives CASSRRGNSYNEQFF.

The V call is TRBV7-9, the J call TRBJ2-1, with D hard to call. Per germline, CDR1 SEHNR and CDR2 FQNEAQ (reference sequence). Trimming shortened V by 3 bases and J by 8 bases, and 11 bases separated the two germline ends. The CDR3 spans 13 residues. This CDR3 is CASSLGPGDEQFF. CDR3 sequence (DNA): TGTGCCAGCAGCTTGGGCCCAGGTGATGAGCAGTTCTTC.

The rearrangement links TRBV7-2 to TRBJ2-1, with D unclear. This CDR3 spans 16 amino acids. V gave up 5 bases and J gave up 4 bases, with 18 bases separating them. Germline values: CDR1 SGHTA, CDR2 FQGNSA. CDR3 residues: CASSVPRSAYYNEQFF. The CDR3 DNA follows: TGTGCCAGCAGCGTCCCAAGAAGCGCCTATTACAATGAGCAGTTCTTC.

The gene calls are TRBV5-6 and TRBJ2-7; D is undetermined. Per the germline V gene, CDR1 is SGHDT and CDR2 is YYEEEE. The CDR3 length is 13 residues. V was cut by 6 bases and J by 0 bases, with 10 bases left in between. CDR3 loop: CASIGRASYEQYF. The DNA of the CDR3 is TGTGCCAGCATCGGACGGGCCTCCTACGAGCAGTACTTC.

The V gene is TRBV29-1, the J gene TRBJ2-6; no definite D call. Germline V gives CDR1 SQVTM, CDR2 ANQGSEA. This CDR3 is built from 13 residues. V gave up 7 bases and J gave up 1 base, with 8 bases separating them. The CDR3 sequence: CSARPSGANVLTF. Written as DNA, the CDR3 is TGCAGCGCGAGACCATCTGGGGCCAACGTCCTGACTTTC. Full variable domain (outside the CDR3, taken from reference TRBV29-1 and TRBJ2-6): SAVISQKPSRDICQRGTSLTIQCQVDSQVTMMFWYRQQPGQSLTLIATANQGSEATYESGFVIDKFPISRPNLTFSTLTVSNMSPEDSSIYLCSARPSGANVLTFGAGSRLTVL.

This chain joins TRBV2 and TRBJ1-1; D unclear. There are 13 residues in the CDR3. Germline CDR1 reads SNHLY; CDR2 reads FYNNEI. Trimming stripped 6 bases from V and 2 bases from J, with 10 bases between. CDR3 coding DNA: TGTGCCAGCAGCAGTGACGCTAACACTGAAGCTTTCTTT. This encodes CASSSDANTEAFF.

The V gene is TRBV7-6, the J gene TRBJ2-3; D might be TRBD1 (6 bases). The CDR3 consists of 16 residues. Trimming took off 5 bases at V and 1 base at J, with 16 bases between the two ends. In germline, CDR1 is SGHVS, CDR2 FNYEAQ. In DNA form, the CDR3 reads TGTGCCAGCAGCCCCAGACAGGCGGGCGGCACAGATACGCAGTATTTT. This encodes CASSPRQAGGTDTQYF.